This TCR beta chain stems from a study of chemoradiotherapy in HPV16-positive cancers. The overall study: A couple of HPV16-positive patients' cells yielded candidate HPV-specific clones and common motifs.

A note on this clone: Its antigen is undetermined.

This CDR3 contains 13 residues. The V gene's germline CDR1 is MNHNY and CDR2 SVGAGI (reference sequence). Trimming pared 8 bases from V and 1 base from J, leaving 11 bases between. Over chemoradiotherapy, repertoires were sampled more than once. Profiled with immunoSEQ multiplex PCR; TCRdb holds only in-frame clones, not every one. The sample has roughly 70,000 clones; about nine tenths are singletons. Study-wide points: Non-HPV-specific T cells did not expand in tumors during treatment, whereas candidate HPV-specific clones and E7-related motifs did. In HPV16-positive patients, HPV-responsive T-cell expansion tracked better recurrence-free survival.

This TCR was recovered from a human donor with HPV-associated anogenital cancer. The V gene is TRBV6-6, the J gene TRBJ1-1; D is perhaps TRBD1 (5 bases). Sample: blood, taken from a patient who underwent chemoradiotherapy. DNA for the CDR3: TGTGCCAGCTTTGGCAGGGCGAACACTGAAGCTTTCTTT. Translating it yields CASFGRANTEAFF.